Presented here are 8 T cell receptor beta chains from one specimen sequenced in a study of cytomegalovirus exposure and HLA in healthy donors. The study ran its PCR with 60 Vbeta and 13 Jbeta primers. This table comes from immunoSEQ multiplex PCR, and its TCRdb copy is limited to in-frame clones, with some not included. Among fewer than 300,000 clones listed, under 90% were seen once. Sequenced material: PBMCs. The receptors come from a girl aged 2-10 years in good health and CMV-seronegative.

The chain is built from TRBV6-1 and TRBJ2-1; 7 bases line up with TRBD1. This CDR3 region has 12 residues. CDR1 and CDR2 (germline): MNHNS, SASEGT. Trimming cost V 8 bases and J 9 bases; bases outside gene matches: 7. CDR3 sequence reads: CASGTPGGEQFF. In nucleotides, the CDR3 is TGTGCCAGCGGGACCCCAGGGGGTGAGCAGTTCTTC.

The rearrangement joins TRBV19 to TRBJ2-7, with TRBD1 as a possible D gene (6 bases). V dropped 2 bases and J dropped 3 bases, with 14 bases sitting between them. The length of the CDR3 is 15 residues. CDR1 LNHDA and CDR2 SQIVND come from the germline V gene (reference sequence). This CDR3 is CASSIFGTRNYEQYF. CDR3 DNA: TGTGCCAGTAGTATATTCGGGACAAGGAACTACGAGCAGTACTTC.

The V and J genes are TRBV14 and TRBJ1-1; 10 bases match TRBD1. The CDR3 spans 14 residues. CDR1 and CDR2 (germline): SGHDN, FVKESK. With 4 bases clipped from V and 7 bases from J, the junction kept 6 bases outside the gene matches. The CDR3: CASSRNRDRGEAFF. CDR3 DNA sequence: TGTGCCAGCAGCCGAAACCGGGACAGGGGTGAAGCTTTCTTT.

The chain carries TRBV28 and TRBJ1-1; 9 bases match TRBD1. V lost 7 bases, J lost 5 bases, and 8 bases stayed unmatched. The CDR3 totals 14 residues. Germline V gene sequence: CDR1 MDHEN, CDR2 SYDVKM. CDR3: CASIVQGAFTEAFF. The CDR3 nucleotides are TGTGCCAGCATCGTACAGGGGGCTTTTACTGAAGCTTTCTTT.

V gene TRBV27 combines with J gene TRBJ2-3; 14 positions agree with TRBD2. CDR3 length equals 15 residues. CDR1 and CDR2 from the germline V gene are MNHEY and SMNVEV (reference sequence). The V gene end was trimmed by 4 bases and the J gene end by 4 bases; junction bases not matched to a gene: 1. CDR3 amino acids: CASSSTSGGADTQYF. CDR3 DNA: TGTGCCAGCAGTTCGACTAGCGGGGGGGCAGATACGCAGTATTTT.

This rearrangement joins TRBV9 to TRBJ1-1, with D maybe TRBD1 (6 bases). The V end was cut by 0 bases, the J end by 0 bases, with 9 bases between. This CDR3 comprises 15 residues. Per germline, CDR1 SGDLS and CDR2 YYNGEE. CDR3 nucleotide sequence: TGTGCCAGCAGCGTAGTTGGACAGTTGAACACTGAAGCTTTCTTT. Translating gives CASSVVGQLNTEAFF.

The CDR3 nucleotides read TGTGCCAGCAGCTTAAGGGGACAGGGGCCTCGGGATGAGCAGTTCTTC. It codes for CASSLRGQGPRDEQFF. The chain combines TRBV7-3 with TRBJ2-1; TRBD1 agrees at 10 bases. With V trimmed by 1 base and J by 8 bases, 8 bases remained unmatched. The CDR3 loop spans 16 amino acids. Germline V gene sequence: CDR1 SGHTA, CDR2 FQGTGA.

The rearrangement links TRBV6-5 to TRBJ2-3; perhaps TRBD2 as D (5 bases). Trimming took off 5 bases at V and 2 bases at J, with 11 bases between the two ends. The CDR3 is 14 residues long. The germline V gene has CDR1 MNHEY and CDR2 SVGAGI. CDR3 nucleotide sequence: TGTGCCAGCAGTCCCGGACTCTACACAGATACGCAGTATTTT. This encodes CASSPGLYTDTQYF.